This T cell receptor beta chain was recovered during a study of CD8 T cells in Susac syndrome. Per germline, CDR1 MNHEY and CDR2 SVGEGT. Trimming cost V 5 bases and J 0 bases, with 8 bases left between them. This CDR3 comprises 13 residues. An input of about 0.5 to 1 ug of RNA was subjected to reverse transcription using random hexamers. Via MiXCR, TCRdb re-called the immunoSEQ multiplex PCR reads, giving one row per CDR3 protein. In the table there are 150,000 to 160,000 distinct CDR3 sequences, around 95% of which are singletons. Study-wide results and limits: Clonal expansion was absent from the CD4+ T cell repertoires in Susac syndrome. Individuals included in the TCR sequencing and HLA analysis were acknowledged by the study to be relatively few in number.

Under recently defined diagnostic criteria, the patients with Susac syndrome qualified as having definite or probable disease. In the case of this clonotype: Its antigen is undetermined.

The V and J genes are TRBV6-2 or TRBV6-3 and TRBJ2-7, with D unclear. Sequencing input: CD4+ T cells from PBMCs. The source is a human donor with Susac syndrome. The CDR3 coding sequence is TGTGCCAGCAGTCCGCACCACTCCTACGAGCAGTACTTC. As protein: CASSPHHSYEQYF.